This TCR beta chain derives from a study of blood T cell repertoires in COVID-19 (dated by TCRdb to 2019 to 2021). General notes on the study: Samples from collaborators originated in the United States, Italy and Spain and spanned both the acute and convalescent phases of COVID-19. The material from the prospective study consisted of cDNA or gDNA derived from T cells, B-cell-depleted T cells, or PBMCs. Subjects who had been exposed to COVID-19, were actively infected with it, or had recovered from it provided the deeply sampled blood TCRbeta repertoires that made up the dataset. The repertoires were released in a freely available public database meant as a resource for research on the immune response to SARS-CoV-2. Samples were obtained from the ongoing ImmuneRACE study (first 160 participants) and from 1,254 subjects provided by 6 global collaborators. The sample metadata nearly always contained a de-identified subject ID, COVID-19 status, age in years and sex. HLA class I and class II types, where available, came from metadata supplied by the sample provider rather than from assay-based typing.

A remark on this clone: It lacks a known antigen. No base-level quality is on record; no much larger clone is a single base apart.

Summary of the overall study and its limitations: Clinical and demographic metadata were provided uncurated, with the amount varying by source and participant.

TCRbeta CDR3 regions were amplified from genomic DNA using the immunoSEQ Assay, a bias-controlled multiplex PCR. Per the original workflow: Nucleated cell counts per sample were estimated from amplification of reference gene primers within the assay. To quantify the absolute abundance of each unique TCRbeta CDR3 rearrangement, sequence reads were collapsed and filtered. Productive Simpson clonality was computed per sample as the square root of Simpson's diversity index over productive rearrangements. TCRdb's version of the immuneACCESS table is confined to in-frame rearrangements and falls short of the full clone set. An unresolved V gene accounts for under half of the shortfall where checked; the remainder is of unknown origin. The V and J calls and clone size are taken from that table; D and trimming were inferred from the DNA. The sample contains about 380,000 clones, around nine tenths of them found a single time. Clones ranked in the top ten supply more than 1% of the sample.

From its cysteine to its phenylalanine, the CDR3 spans 13 amino acids. Only the CDR3 part of the read is kept: 39 bases, read in frame from the first base. The germline V end is reduced by 8 bases and the J end by 4 bases; junction bases left unmatched: 6. Based on the germline V gene (reference sequence), the CDR1 and CDR2 sequences are PRHDT and FYEKMQ. Participants in the prospective study were aged roughly 18 to 89 years, lived in some 24 United States geographic areas, and enrolled through a virtual design. Cohort assignment in the prospective study relied on participant-reported clinical history from a screening survey and a study questionnaire. ImmuneRACE Cohort 3 recovered participants were defined by two consecutive negative NP/OP PCR tests, healthcare professional clearance, or symptom resolution. Each participant in the prospective study had whole blood, serum and a nasopharyngeal or oropharyngeal swab collected by mobile phlebotomists. Over a roughly 2-month period, participants in the prospective study had the option of providing additional blood draws and questionnaires. Before DNA extraction, prospective study blood samples were shipped either frozen or at room temperature.

The receptor was derived from a woman aged 18 to 35 who had recovered from COVID-19. The chain was built from TRBV13 and TRBJ2-7, and 9 junctional nucleotides match TRBD1. Material: PBMCs or T cells enriched from blood (not recorded which). DNA sequence: TGTGCCAGCCAGATTGGGACAGGGTACGAGCAGTACTTC. The encoded protein is CASQIGTGYEQYF.